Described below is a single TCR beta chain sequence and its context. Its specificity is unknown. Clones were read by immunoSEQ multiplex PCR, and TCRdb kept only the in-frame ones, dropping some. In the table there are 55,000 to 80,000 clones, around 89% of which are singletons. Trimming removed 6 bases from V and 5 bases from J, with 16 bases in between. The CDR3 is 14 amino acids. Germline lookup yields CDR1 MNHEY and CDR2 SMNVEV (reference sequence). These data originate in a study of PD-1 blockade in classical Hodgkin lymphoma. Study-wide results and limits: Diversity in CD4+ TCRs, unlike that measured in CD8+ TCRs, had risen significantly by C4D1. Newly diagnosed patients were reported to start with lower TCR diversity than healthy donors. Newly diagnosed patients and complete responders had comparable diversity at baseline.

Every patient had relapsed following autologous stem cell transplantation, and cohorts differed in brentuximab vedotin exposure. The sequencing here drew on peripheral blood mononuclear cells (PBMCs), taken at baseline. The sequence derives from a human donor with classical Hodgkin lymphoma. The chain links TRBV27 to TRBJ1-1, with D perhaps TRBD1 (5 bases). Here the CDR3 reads CASSEGRRGTEAFF. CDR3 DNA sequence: TGTGCCAGCAGCGAGGGGCGCCGGGGGACTGAAGCTTTCTTT.